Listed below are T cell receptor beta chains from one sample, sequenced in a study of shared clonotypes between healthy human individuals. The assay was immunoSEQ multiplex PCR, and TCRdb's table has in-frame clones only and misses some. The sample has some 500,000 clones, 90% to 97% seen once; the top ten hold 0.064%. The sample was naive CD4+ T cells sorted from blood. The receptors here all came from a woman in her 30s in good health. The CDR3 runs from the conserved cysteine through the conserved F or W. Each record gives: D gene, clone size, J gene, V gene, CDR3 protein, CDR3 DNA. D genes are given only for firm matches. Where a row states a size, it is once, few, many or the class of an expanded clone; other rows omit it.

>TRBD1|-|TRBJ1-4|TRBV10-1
CASSLGQGGEKLFF
TGCGCCAGCAGTCTCGGACAGGGAGGTGAAAAACTGTTTTTT
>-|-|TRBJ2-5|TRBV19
CASSIGGEETQYF
TGTGCCAGTAGTATTGGCGGAGAAGAGACCCAGTACTTC
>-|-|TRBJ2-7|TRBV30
CASRDSSYEQYF
TGTGCCAGCCGCGACAGTTCCTACGAGCAGTACTTC
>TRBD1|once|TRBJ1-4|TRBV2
CASSRTDRVRTTTNEKLFF
TGTGCCAGCAGTCGAACAGACAGGGTGAGAACTACAACTAATGAAAAACTGTTTTTT
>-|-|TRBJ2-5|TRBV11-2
CASSLARVRETQYF
TGTGCCAGCAGCCTTGCTAGGGTTAGAGAGACCCAGTACTTC
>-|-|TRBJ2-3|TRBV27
CASSFLRSASTDTQYF
TGTGCCAGCAGTTTTCTTAGGTCAGCTAGCACAGATACGCAGTATTTT
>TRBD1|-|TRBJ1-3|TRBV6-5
CASRLRDSSGNTIYF
TGTGCCAGCAGACTCAGGGACAGCTCTGGAAACACCATATATTTT
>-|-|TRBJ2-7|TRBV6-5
CASSRLPGAYEQYF
TGTGCCAGCAGCCGCCTCCCGGGGGCCTACGAGCAGTACTTC
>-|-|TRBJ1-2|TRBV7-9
CASTPRADPNYGYTF
TGTGCCAGCACCCCCCGGGCCGACCCTAACTATGGCTACACCTTC
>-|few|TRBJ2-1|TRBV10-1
CASVRDTEFF
TGCGCCAGCGTCCGGGACACGGAGTTCTTC
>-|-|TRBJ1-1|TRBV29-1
CSVEGLSGKAFF
TGCAGCGTTGAGGGTCTGTCGGGCAAGGCTTTCTTT
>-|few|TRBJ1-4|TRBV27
CASSLKGLENEKLFF
TGTGCCAGCAGTTTAAAAGGGCTCGAAAATGAAAAACTGTTTTTT
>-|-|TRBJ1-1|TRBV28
CASRWLDSEAFF
TGTGCCAGCAGATGGTTGGACAGTGAAGCTTTCTTT
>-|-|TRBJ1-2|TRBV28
CASSSSAGVYGYTF
TGTGCCAGCAGTTCCTCGGCGGGAGTCTATGGCTACACCTTC
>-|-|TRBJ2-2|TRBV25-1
CASSSRGSVDTGELFF
TGTGCCAGCAGTAGCAGGGGAAGTGTGGACACCGGGGAGCTGTTTTTT
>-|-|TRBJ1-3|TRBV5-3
CARFRRGVCGNTIYF
TGTGCCAGATTCCGACGGGGGGTTTGTGGAAACACCATATATTTT
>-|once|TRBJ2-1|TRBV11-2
CASSSPPGAYNEQFF
TGTGCCAGCAGCTCGCCGCCGGGGGCTTACAATGAGCAGTTCTTC
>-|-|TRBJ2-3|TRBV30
CAWSVGTLLVGNTDTQYF
TGTGCCTGGAGTGTAGGGACTTTACTAGTAGGGAACACAGATACGCAGTATTTT
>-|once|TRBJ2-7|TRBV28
CASSLWTGRYREQYF
TGTGCCAGCAGTTTATGGACAGGACGTTACCGCGAGCAGTACTTC
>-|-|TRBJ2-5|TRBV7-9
CASRESSETQYF
TGTGCCAGCAGGGAGTCTTCGGAGACCCAGTACTTC
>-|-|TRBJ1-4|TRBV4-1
CASSQAANEKLFF
TGCGCCAGCAGCCAAGCAGCTAATGAAAAACTGTTTTTT
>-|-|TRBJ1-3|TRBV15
CATSRTGISGNTIYF
TGTGCCACCAGCAGAACAGGGATTTCTGGAAACACCATATATTTT
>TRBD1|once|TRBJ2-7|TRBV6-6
CASSYSRDSEQYF
TGTGCCAGCAGTTACTCGAGGGACAGCGAGCAGTACTTC
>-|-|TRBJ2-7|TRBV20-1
CRASSSYEQYF
TGCAGGGCCTCTTCTTCCTACGAGCAGTACTTC
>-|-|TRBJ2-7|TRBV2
CASSEGTALYEQYF
TGTGCCAGCAGTGAGGGGACTGCTCTCTACGAGCAGTACTTC
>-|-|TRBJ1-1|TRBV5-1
CASSLEQVETEAFF
TGCGCCAGCAGCTTGGAGCAGGTAGAAACTGAAGCTTTCTTT
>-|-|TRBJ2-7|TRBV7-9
CASSLIPPEQYF
TGTGCCAGCAGCTTGATACCCCCGGAGCAGTACTTC
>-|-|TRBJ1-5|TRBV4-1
CASSPRSRANQPQHF
TGCGCCAGCAGCCCTCGATCCAGGGCCAATCAGCCCCAGCATTTT
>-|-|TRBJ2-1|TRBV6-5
CASSYRAGGHNEQFF
TGTGCCAGCAGTTACAGGGCGGGCGGCCACAATGAGCAGTTCTTC
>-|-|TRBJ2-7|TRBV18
CASSPVSVPGSGYEQYF
TGTGCCAGCTCACCGGTCTCCGTGCCCGGGAGCGGCTACGAGCAGTACTTC
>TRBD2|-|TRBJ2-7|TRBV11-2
CASSPKGLAGTGRIYEQYF
TGTGCCAGCAGCCCTAAAGGACTAGCGGGAACGGGACGGATCTACGAGCAGTACTTC
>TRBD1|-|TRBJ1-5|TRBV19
CASSIVGQGARNQPQHF
TGTGCCAGTAGTATAGTAGGACAGGGGGCACGGAATCAGCCCCAGCATTTT
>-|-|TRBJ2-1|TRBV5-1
CASSLSYEQFF
TGCGCCAGCAGCTTGTCATATGAGCAGTTCTTC
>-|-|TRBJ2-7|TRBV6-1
CASSEGPGSSYEQYF
TGTGCCAGCAGTGAAGGTCCAGGGAGTTCCTACGAGCAGTACTTC
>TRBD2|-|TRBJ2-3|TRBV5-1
CASGLGGLAGTSRDTQYF
TGCGCCAGCGGCTTGGGGGGACTAGCGGGAACGTCCAGAGATACGCAGTATTTT
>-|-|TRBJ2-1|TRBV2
CASHLGVINEQFF
TGTGCCTCCCACCTTGGGGTTATCAATGAGCAGTTCTTC
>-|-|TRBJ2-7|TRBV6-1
CASSELTRGSGKQYF
TGTGCCAGCAGTGAATTAACGAGGGGATCGGGGAAACAGTACTTC
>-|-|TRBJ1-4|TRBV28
CASTERDAREKLFF
TGTGCCAGCACCGAGCGCGATGCGCGTGAAAAACTGTTTTTT
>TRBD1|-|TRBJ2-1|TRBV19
CASRAVGTGGSNEQFF
TGTGCCAGTAGGGCGGTTGGGACAGGGGGTTCCAATGAGCAGTTCTTC
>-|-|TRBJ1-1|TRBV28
CASINRDTEAFF
TGTGCCAGCATTAACAGGGATACTGAAGCTTTCTTT
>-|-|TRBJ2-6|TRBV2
CASMPGANVLTF
TGTGCCAGCATGCCGGGGGCCAACGTCCTGACTTTC
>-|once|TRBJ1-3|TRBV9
CASSVWGSGNTIYF
TGTGCCAGCAGCGTTTGGGGGTCTGGAAACACCATATATTTT
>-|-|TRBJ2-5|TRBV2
CASTGHLSQTQYF
TGTGCCAGCACCGGGCACCTCTCCCAGACCCAGTACTTC
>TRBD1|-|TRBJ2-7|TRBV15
CATSISGGYYEQYF
TGTGCCACCAGCATTTCAGGGGGATACTACGAGCAGTACTTC
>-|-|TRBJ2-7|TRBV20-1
CSARQGYEQYF
TGCAGTGCTAGACAGGGCTACGAGCAGTACTTC
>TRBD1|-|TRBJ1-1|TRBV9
CASNRGTDNTEAFF
TGTGCCAGCAATAGGGGGACAGACAACACTGAAGCTTTCTTT
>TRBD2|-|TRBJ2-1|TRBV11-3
CASSFSGRDNEQFF
TGTGCCAGCAGCTTTAGCGGGAGGGACAATGAGCAGTTCTTC
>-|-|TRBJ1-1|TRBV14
CATGITGTLNTEAFF
TGTGCCACCGGTATTACCGGGACACTGAACACTGAAGCTTTCTTT
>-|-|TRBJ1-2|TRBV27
CASSFDPPTESGGYTF
TGTGCCAGCAGTTTCGATCCCCCAACGGAGAGCGGTGGCTACACCTTC
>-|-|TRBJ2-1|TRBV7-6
CASSLSREQFF
TGTGCCAGCAGCCTGTCGCGAGAGCAGTTCTTC
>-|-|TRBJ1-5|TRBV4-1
CASSQGLGTGNQPQHF
TGCGCCAGCAGCCAAGGGTTGGGAACAGGCAATCAGCCCCAGCATTTT
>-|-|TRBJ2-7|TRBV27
CASRGASEVYEQYF
TGTGCCAGCAGGGGGGCTAGCGAAGTCTACGAGCAGTACTTC
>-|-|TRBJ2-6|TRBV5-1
CASSFAGSSGANVLTF
TGCGCCAGCAGCTTTGCAGGGAGCTCTGGGGCCAACGTCCTGACTTTC
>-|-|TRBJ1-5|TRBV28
CASRDNPWRKSNQPQHF
TGTGCCAGCAGGGATAACCCATGGCGGAAAAGCAATCAGCCCCAGCATTTT
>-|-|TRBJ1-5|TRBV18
CASSPRTAQPQHF
TGTGCCAGCTCACCCCGGACAGCTCAGCCCCAGCATTTT
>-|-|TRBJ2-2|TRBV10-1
CASSEGGWGATTGELFF
TGCGCCAGCAGTGAGGGGGGTTGGGGGGCGACGACCGGGGAGCTGTTTTTT
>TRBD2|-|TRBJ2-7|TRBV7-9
CASSALPGLAAYEQYF
TGTGCCAGCAGCGCCTTACCGGGACTAGCGGCCTACGAGCAGTACTTC